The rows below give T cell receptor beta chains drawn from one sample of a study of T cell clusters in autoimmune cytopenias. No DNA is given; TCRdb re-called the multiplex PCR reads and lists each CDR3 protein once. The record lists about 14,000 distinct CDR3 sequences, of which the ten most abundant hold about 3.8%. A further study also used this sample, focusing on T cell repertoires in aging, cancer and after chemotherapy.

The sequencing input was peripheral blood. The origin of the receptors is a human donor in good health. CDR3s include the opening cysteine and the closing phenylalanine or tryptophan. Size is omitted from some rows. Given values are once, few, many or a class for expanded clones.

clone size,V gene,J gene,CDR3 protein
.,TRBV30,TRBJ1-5,CAWNKQADQPQHF
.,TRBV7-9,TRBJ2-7,CASSENYEQYF
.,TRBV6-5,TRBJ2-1,CASSFGGGRLADRYNEQFF
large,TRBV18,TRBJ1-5,CASSPRGTAYSNQPQHF
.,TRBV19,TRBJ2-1,CASTEYGELLFF
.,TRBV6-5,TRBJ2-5,CASSYQSLVGETQYF
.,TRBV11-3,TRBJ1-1,CASSVDPGNTEAFF
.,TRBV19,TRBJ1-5,CASSVGVYQPQHF
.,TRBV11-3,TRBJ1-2,CASSLEQGAVYGYTF
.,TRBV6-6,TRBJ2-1,CASSSILAASYNEQFF
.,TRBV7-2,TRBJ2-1,CASSLGAVRHNEQFF
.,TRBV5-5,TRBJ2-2,CASSLVGTKPNTGELFF
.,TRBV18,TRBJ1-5,CASSMGRVKSNQPQHF
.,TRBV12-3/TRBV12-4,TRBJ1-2,CASSLALHRGDGYTF
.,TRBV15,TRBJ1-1,CATSMGHNMNTEAFF
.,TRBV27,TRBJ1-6,CASSSDWEGARGSPLHF
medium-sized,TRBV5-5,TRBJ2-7,CASSLASEQYF
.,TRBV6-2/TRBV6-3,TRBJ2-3,CASSWIRTDTQYF
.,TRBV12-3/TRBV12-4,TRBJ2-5,CASSPGTSGRKTQYF